The 9 T cell receptor beta chains presented below share a single source sample, sequenced in a study of identical twins. TCRdb reanalysed the 5' RACE reads using MiXCR and keeps one entry per CDR3 protein. The profile shows approximately 230,000 distinct CDR3 sequences, under 8.5% of them singletons. These sequences were also reported in another study, on T cells expressing NK-cell markers.

Sequenced material: CD8+ T cells sorted from blood. Receptors originate from a woman aged 18-29 years in good health.

This clonotype was counted between two and nine times. This chain links TRBV7-2 with TRBJ2-5; a possible D gene is TRBD2 (5 bases). Per the germline V gene, CDR1 is SGHTA and CDR2 is FQGNSA. V was shortened by 1 base and J by 7 bases, with 13 bases between the two germline ends. The CDR3 covers 14 residues. The CDR3 loop reads CASSLEAHGGTQYF. CDR3 DNA sequence: TGTGCCAGCAGCTTAGAGGCCCATGGAGGGACCCAGTACTTC.

The V and J genes are TRBV27 and TRBJ1-5; D is ambiguous. Germline-derived CDR1 and CDR2 are MNHEY and SMNVEV (reference sequence). This CDR3 spans 15 amino acids. Trimming stripped 3 bases from V and 2 bases from J, with 11 bases between. The CDR3 nucleotides are TGTGCCAGCAGTTTGGGCCTCACTGGCAATCAGCCCCAGCATTTT. Residues: CASSLGLTGNQPQHF.

This clonotype was picked up many times. The CDR3 bases are TGTGCCAGCAGTTTGACGGTGGGGTCCCGGGGGGAGCAGTACTTC. It yields the protein CASSLTVGSRGEQYF. The chain couples TRBV27 to TRBJ2-7; tentative D call: TRBD2 (6 bases). V was clipped by 3 bases and J by 7 bases, with 19 bases between them. CDR1 and CDR2 from the germline V gene are MNHEY and SMNVEV (reference sequence). CDR3 length equals 15 residues.

This clonotype was counted many times. The chain combines TRBV12-5 with TRBJ1-5, with D perhaps matching TRBD1 (5 bases). Trimming removed 4 bases at V and 7 bases at J, with 11 bases between. CDR3 size: 13 residues. Germline loops: CDR1 LGHNT, CDR2 FRNRAP. The CDR3 region is CASGYKDNQPQHF. The CDR3, as DNA: TGTGCTAGTGGTTACAAGGACAACCAGCCCCAGCATTTT.

Only a few counts were recorded for this clonotype. This chain links TRBV11-2 with TRBJ2-7; no reliable D call. V was shortened by 6 bases and J by 6 bases, with 15 bases between the two germline ends. This CDR3 contains 13 residues. Germline V gene data show CDR1 as SGHAT and CDR2 as FQNNGV. The DNA for the CDR3 is TGTGCCAGCAGTTTCCGGACGGCCTTCGAGCAGTACTTC. This sequence encodes CASSFRTAFEQYF.

In its sample, this clonotype was seen a few times. This sequence joins TRBV7-9 and TRBJ1-1; 7 positions match TRBD1. J lost 1 base, V lost 5 bases, and 4 bases had no gene match. The CDR3 runs to 14 residues. The V gene's germline CDR1 is SEHNR and CDR2 FQNEAQ (reference sequence). The CDR3 DNA is TGTGCCAGCAGCCCAACAGGGGAGAACACTGAAGCTTTCTTT. This codes for CASSPTGENTEAFF.

V usage is TRBV7-2 and J usage is TRBJ2-5; D is unresolved. There are 13 residues in the CDR3. Trimming removed 0 bases from V and 3 bases from J, with 5 bases in between. The V gene's germline CDR1 is SGHTA and CDR2 FQGNSA. For the CDR3, the DNA is TGTGCCAGCAGCTTAGCCCTTAAAGAGACCCAGTACTTC. This codes for CASSLALKETQYF.

This clonotype came up a few times. The chain is built from TRBV4-1 and TRBJ2-1; D is possibly TRBD1 (6 bases). The CDR3 contains 14 residues. The germline V gene has CDR1 MGHRA and CDR2 YSYEKL. Deletions cut 0 bases from V and 7 bases from J, with 10 bases between. The DNA of the CDR3 is TGCGCCAGCAGCCAAGACGGGACACAAAATGAGCAGTTCTTC. Protein: CASSQDGTQNEQFF.

In its sample, this clonotype was seen many times. The chain has TRBV20-1 and TRBJ2-3; D is possibly TRBD1 (7 bases). V was trimmed by 0 bases and J by 7 bases, leaving 17 bases between them. Germline V CDR1 and CDR2: DFQATT, SNEGSKA (reference sequence). The length of the CDR3 is 15 residues. For the CDR3, the DNA is TGCAGTGCTAGAGATCCAGACAGGGAGGTGAATACGCAGTATTTT. Translation: CSARDPDREVNTQYF.